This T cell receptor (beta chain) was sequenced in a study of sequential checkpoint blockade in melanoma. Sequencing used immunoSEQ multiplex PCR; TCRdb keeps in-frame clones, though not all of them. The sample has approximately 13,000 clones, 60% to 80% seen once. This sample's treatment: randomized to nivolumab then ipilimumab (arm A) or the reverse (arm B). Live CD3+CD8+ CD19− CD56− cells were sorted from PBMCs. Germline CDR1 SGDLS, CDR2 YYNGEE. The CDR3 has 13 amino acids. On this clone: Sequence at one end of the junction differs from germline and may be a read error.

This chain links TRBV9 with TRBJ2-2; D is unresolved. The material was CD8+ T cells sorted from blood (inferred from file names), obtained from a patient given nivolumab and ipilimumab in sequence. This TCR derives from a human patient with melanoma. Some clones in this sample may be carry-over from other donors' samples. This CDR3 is CASGVENNGELFF. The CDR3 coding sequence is TGTGCCAGCGGCGTAGAAAACAACGGGGAGCTGTTTTTT.